The entry below gives a single TCR beta chain sequence along with its context. Its cognate antigen is unknown. The naive CD8 population came from CD45RO-negative cells selected for CCR7, without terminally differentiated effector memory CD45RA+ cells. The data were obtained in a study of shared clonotypes between healthy human individuals. Study-wide points: Clonotype sharing levels among donors were expected to vary with sequencing depth.

Assay used: immunoSEQ multiplex PCR; TCRdb lists only in-frame clones, some missing. This sample yields about 2.1 million clones, of which 93% are seen a single time; around 1.8% belongs to the top ten. V dropped 4 bases and J dropped 3 bases, with 5 bases sitting between them. Germline-derived CDR1 and CDR2 are LGHNA and YNFKEQ. This CDR3 region has 12 residues. V and J are TRBV4-2 and TRBJ2-3, with D hard to call. The sequence was obtained from a man aged 18 to 29 in good health. Some clones in this sample may be carry-over from other donors' samples. The sequenced sample was naive CD8+ T cells from PBMCs. CDR3 amino acids: CASSLRTDTQYF. Here the CDR3 DNA reads TGTGCCAGCAGCCTTCGTACAGATACGCAGTATTTT.